Given below is one T cell receptor beta chain in context. The antigen is undetermined. Germline loops: CDR1 SNHLY, CDR2 FYNNEI. The CDR3 spans 12 residues. V shed 6 bases and J 7 bases; nucleotides not matched to a gene: 5. The data originate from a study of PD-1 blockade in mismatch repair-deficient tumors. Study-wide results and caveats: Tumor-resident clones, often absent from pretreatment blood, expanded after pembrolizumab and then contracted.

The protocol was immunoSEQ multiplex PCR, while the TCRdb copy is restricted to in-frame clones and leaves out a portion. The table lists around 30,000 clones, 75% to 90% of them singletons. All patients were mismatch repair deficient, assessed by either PCR or immunohistochemistry. TCR sequencing covered a few patients who responded to pembrolizumab. The chain employs TRBV2 and TRBJ1-1; 7 positions match TRBD1. Sequences were derived from PBMCs, sampled roughly 6 weeks after starting pembrolizumab. This sequence originates from an adult with mismatch repair-deficient cancer. The CDR3 sequence: CASRADRSEAFF. CDR3 DNA: TGTGCCAGCAGAGCGGACAGGAGTGAAGCTTTCTTT.